The clone carrying this T cell receptor beta chain was seen more than once but under ten times. What it binds is unknown. This specimen belongs to a study of beta chain features in type 1 diabetes. Study findings and constraints: In all four CD4+ subsets, TCRB CDR3 length was significantly, moderately reduced in type 1 diabetes.

Germline CDR1 SGHRS, CDR2 YFSETQ. This CDR3 has 15 amino acids. V was cut by 1 base and J by 9 bases, with 14 bases left in between. Expressed TCRB transcripts were sequenced after all isolated RNA was converted to cDNA. Measured with immunoSEQ multiplex PCR; TCRdb has only the in-frame clones, and not every one. This sample has 640,000 or so clones, with about an eighth found just once. A single heparinised draw of approximately 100 mL on average was taken per donor. The origin of this receptor is a man aged 18 to 35 with type 1 diabetes. The V gene is TRBV5-1, the J gene TRBJ1-6; D remains ambiguous. Sequencing was carried out using naive CD4+ T cells from blood. The CDR3 here is CASSLRAGVGSPLHF. CDR3 DNA: TGCGCCAGCAGCTTGAGGGCCGGAGTAGGTTCACCCCTCCACTTT.